This TCR beta chain was captured in a study of multiple sclerosis patients with progressive multifocal leukoencephalopathy. At the level of the study: Controls were natalizumab-treated multiple sclerosis patients who did not develop PML, sampled longitudinally.

Per germline, CDR1 SGHKS and CDR2 YYEKEE (reference sequence). This CDR3 has 15 amino acids. V was cut by 2 bases and J by 4 bases, with 13 bases left in between. The protocol was immunoSEQ multiplex PCR, while the TCRdb copy is restricted to in-frame clones and leaves out a portion. This sample has around 32,000 clones, with roughly 92% found just once. The time point is: before natalizumab initiation. Worth noting for this clone: Its antigen remains unknown.

Study-wide points: Less diverse TRB repertoires were suggested in most PML patients. Findings may reflect JC virus infection or just general immunocompromise.

The rearrangement links TRBV5-5 to TRBJ2-1, with D possibly matching TRBD2 (5 bases). The sequenced sample consisted of PBMCs. The receptor comes from a man between 25 and 39 years old with multiple sclerosis. The CDR3 coding sequence is TGTGCCAGCAGCTTAGGTGGGAGTGGGTACAATGAGCAGTTCTTC. Encoded protein: CASSLGGSGYNEQFF.